In its sample, the clone carrying this T cell receptor beta chain was seen a few times. Its antigen is not identified. Together with a sample-barcoded 5' primer, a J-beta primer mix was included in a second PCR lasting about 7 to 11 cycles. One entry per CDR3 protein, called by TCRdb with MiXCR from the 5' RACE reads. The sample holds 750,000 or so distinct CDR3 sequences, approximately 25% seen once. Germline V lookup: CDR1 MNHNY, CDR2 SVGAGI (reference sequence). V dropped 5 bases and J dropped 8 bases, with 14 bases sitting between them. The CDR3 loop spans 13 amino acids. This entry is derived from a study of blood T cells in healthy people across ages. Study-level results: It was held that diversity estimates obtained from one million T cells represented underestimates.

The same data also contributed to another study, on T cells of mothers and their children. Per that study: Each mother gave over 10 million TCR beta CDR3 reads; each child, around 2.8 million.

Sequencing input: blood. The chain has TRBV6-6 and TRBJ2-3; D is unclear. This sequence originates from a boy between 10 and 17 years old in good health. The CDR3, as DNA: TGTGCCAGCAGTCCCGCCCTCTCCGGTACGCAGTATTTT. It translates to CASSPALSGTQYF.